The entry below gives a single T cell receptor (beta chain) sequence along with its context. The data are from a study of cytomegalovirus exposure and HLA in healthy donors. These donors, healthy bone marrow donors, were studied. The PCR was carried out with 60 Vbeta primers and 13 Jbeta primers. The repertoire was sequenced with immunoSEQ multiplex PCR; TCRdb's copy has only in-frame clones and lacks some. In the table there are about 99,000 clones, roughly a tenth of which are singletons. Looked up from germline, CDR1 is WSHSY and CDR2 is SAAADI. The V and J ends lost 7 bases and 6 bases, in that order; junction bases with no gene match: 9. The CDR3 covers 13 residues.

The receptor was derived from a man in his forties in good health and CMV-seropositive. This rearrangement joins TRBV10-2 to TRBJ2-7; TRBD1 agrees at 7 bases. Sequencing was done on a sample of PBMCs. The CDR3 is CASTRQGEVEQYF. The CDR3 DNA follows: TGCGCCAGCACCCGACAGGGCGAGGTCGAGCAGTACTTC.